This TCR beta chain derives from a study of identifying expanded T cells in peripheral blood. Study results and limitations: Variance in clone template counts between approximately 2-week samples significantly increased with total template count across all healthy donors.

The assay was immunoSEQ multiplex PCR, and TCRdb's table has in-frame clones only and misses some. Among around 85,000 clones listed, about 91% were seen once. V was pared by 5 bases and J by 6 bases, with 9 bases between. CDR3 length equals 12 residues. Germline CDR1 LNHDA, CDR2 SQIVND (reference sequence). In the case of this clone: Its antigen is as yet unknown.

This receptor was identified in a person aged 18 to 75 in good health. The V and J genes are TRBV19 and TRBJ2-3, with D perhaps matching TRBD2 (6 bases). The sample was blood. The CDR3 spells CASSRSGDTQYF. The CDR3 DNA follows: TGTGCCAGTAGTCGGAGCGGGGATACGCAGTATTTT.